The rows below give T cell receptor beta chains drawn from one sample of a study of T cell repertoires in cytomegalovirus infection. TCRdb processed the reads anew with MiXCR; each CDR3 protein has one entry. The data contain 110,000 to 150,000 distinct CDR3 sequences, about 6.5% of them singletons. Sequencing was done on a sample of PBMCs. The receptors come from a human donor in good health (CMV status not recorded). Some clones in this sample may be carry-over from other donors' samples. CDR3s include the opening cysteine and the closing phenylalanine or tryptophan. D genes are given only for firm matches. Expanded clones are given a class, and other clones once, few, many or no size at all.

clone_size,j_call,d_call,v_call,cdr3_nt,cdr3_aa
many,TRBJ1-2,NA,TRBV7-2,TGTGCCAGCAGCCCCAAAGGGGGGGCCCCGAAAATTAACTATGGCTACACCTTC,CASSPKGGAPKINYGYTF
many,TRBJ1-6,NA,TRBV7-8,TGTGCCAGCAGCGCCTTAACGGGGCCCCTCCACTTT,CASSALTGPLHF
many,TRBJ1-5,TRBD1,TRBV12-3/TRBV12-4,TGTGCCAGCAGTCCAGGACAGGGGGCCCAGCCCCAGCATTTT,CASSPGQGAQPQHF
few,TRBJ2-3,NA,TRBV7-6,TGTGCCAGCAGCTTAGAACAGAGCAGCACAGATACGCAGTATTTT,CASSLEQSSTDTQYF
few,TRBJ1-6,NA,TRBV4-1,TGCGCCAGCAGCCAAGTGAATCCGGGAAGCTCCTATAATTCACCCCTCCACTTT,CASSQVNPGSSYNSPLHF
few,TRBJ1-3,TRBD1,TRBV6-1,TGTGCCAGCAGACCCGGGACAGGGGTTGGAAACACCATATATTTT,CASRPGTGVGNTIYF
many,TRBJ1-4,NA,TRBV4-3,TGCGCCAGCAGCCAAGACAAGAGGAAGAATGAAAAACTGTTTTTT,CASSQDKRKNEKLFF
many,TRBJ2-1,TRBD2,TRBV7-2,TGTGCCAGCAGCCTAGCGGGGGGGATGCACAATGAGCAGTTCTTC,CASSLAGGMHNEQFF
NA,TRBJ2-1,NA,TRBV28,TGTGCCAGCAGTAAAAGGGGGGCCCGGAGCAATGAGCAGTTCTTC,CASSKRGARSNEQFF
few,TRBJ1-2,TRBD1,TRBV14,TGTGCCAGCAGCCAACGACAGGGCTACTATGGCTACACCTTC,CASSQRQGYYGYTF
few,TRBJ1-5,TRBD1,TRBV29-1,TGCAGCGTGGGACAGGGGATCGGTCAGCCCCAGCATTTT,CSVGQGIGQPQHF
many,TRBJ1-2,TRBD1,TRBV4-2,TGTGCCAGCAGCCAACCGGGACAGGGGGCTGCCGGGATGGGCTACACCTTC,CASSQPGQGAAGMGYTF
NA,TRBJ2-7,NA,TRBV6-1,TGTGCCAGCAGCCTACGGGCCTTCTCCTACGAGCAGTACTTC,CASSLRAFSYEQYF
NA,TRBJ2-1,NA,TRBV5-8,TGTGCCAGCAGCTTGGGGGGGCATAAGAGGGGCGGACGCTACAATGAGCAGTTCTTC,CASSLGGHKRGGRYNEQFF
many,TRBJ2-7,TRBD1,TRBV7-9,TGTGCCAGCAGCTTATACCCGGGACAGGGGAGCTACGAGCAGTACTTC,CASSLYPGQGSYEQYF
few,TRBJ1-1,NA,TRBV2,TGTGCCAGCAGATTTGAAGGACAGCTGAACACTGAAGCTTTCTTT,CASRFEGQLNTEAFF
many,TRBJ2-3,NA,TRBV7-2,TGTGCCAGCAGCTCGGGGGCTCGTTTACTTACAGATACGCAGTATTTT,CASSSGARLLTDTQYF
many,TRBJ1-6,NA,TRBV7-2,TGTGCCAGCAGCTTAAAGGGGGGAGCAGGGGTCTCCTATAATTCACCCCTCCACTTT,CASSLKGGAGVSYNSPLHF
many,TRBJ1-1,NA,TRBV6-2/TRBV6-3,TGTGCCAGCAGTTTTACCCGGTACGGTGGGATGAACACTGAAGCTTTCTTT,CASSFTRYGGMNTEAFF
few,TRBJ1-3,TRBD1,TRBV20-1,TGCAGTGCTGCACAGGGGTCTGGAAACACCATATATTTT,CSAAQGSGNTIYF
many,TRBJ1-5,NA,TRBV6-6,TGTGCCAGCAGCGGGGGGGGGGGAATATATAGCAATCAGCCCCAGCATTTT,CASSGGGGIYSNQPQHF
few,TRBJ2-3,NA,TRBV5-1,TGCGCCAGCAGCTTGGAAGCGGGCATTGATACGCAGTATTTT,CASSLEAGIDTQYF
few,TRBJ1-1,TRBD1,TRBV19,TGTGCCAGTACCCGTACCGGGACAGCGAACACTGAAGCTTTCTTT,CASTRTGTANTEAFF
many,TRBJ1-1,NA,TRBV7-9,TGTGCCAGCAGCCGCCCTACAGGGAACACTGAAGCTTTCTTT,CASSRPTGNTEAFF
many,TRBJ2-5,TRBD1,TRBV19,TGTGCCAGTAGTACCGGACAGGGCGGTGATCAAGAGACCCAGTACTTC,CASSTGQGGDQETQYF
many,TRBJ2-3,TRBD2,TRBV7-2,TGTGCCAGCAGCTCCCTAGCGGGGGGCCAGGGAGATACGCAGTATTTT,CASSSLAGGQGDTQYF
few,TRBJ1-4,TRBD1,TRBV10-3,TGTGCCATCAGTGAGTCGAGGACAGGGGGCGAAAAACTGTTTTTT,CAISESRTGGEKLFF
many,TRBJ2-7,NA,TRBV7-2,TGTGCCAGCAGCTTAAGTTCGGCTGGATCCTACGAGCAGTACTTC,CASSLSSAGSYEQYF
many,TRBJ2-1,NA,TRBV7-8,TGTGCCAGCAGCTTAGGGCCTCTCGGGAATGAGCAGTTCTTC,CASSLGPLGNEQFF
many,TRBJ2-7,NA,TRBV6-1,TGTGCCAGCAGTCCTGGCCACCTCTACGAGCAGTACTTC,CASSPGHLYEQYF
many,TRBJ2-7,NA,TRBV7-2,TGTGCCAGCAGCTCTGGGCGCTGGGGACGGAGCTACGAGCAGTACTTC,CASSSGRWGRSYEQYF
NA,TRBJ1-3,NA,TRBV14,TGTGCCAGCAGCCCTCGGATTCTGGGAAACACCATATATTTT,CASSPRILGNTIYF
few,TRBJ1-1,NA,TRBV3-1,TGTGCCAGCAGCCAAGGGGTCTCGTTCACTGAAGCTTTCTTT,CASSQGVSFTEAFF
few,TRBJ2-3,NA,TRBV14,TGTGCCAGCAGCCAAGGAGGGGTTGCCCCCACAGATACGCAGTATTTT,CASSQGGVAPTDTQYF
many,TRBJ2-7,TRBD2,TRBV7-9,TGTGCCAGCAGCCTTCCCTTCAGGACAGCGGGGGTAAAAGACGAGCAGTACTTC,CASSLPFRTAGVKDEQYF
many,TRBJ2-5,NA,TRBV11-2,TGTGCCAGCAGCTTAGGGCACCCTCGGGAGACCCAGTACTTC,CASSLGHPRETQYF
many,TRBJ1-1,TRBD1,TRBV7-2,TGTGCCAGCAGGGGGGGGCAGGGGGGCACTGAAGCTTTCTTT,CASRGGQGGTEAFF
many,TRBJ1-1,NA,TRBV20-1,TGCAGTGCTACACTAGGGGACACTGAAGCTTTCTTT,CSATLGDTEAFF
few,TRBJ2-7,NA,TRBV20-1,TGCAGTGCACCTACCCGAGTGGACCTTCCCTACGAGCAGTACTTC,CSAPTRVDLPYEQYF
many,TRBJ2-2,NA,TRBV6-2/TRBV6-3,TGTGCCAGCCACGACCCGCCCGGGGAGCTGTTTTTT,CASHDPPGELFF
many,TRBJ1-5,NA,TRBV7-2,TGTGCCAGCAGCTTAGTGCGACTTAGCAATCAGCCCCAGCATTTT,CASSLVRLSNQPQHF
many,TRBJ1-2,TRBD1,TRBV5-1,TGCGCCAGCAGCGGAGACAGGGACGGGGATGGCTACACCTTC,CASSGDRDGDGYTF
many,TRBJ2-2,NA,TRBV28,TGTGCCAGCATCCCGACCGGCCGGTTCCCCGCCGGGGAGCTGTTTTTT,CASIPTGRFPAGELFF